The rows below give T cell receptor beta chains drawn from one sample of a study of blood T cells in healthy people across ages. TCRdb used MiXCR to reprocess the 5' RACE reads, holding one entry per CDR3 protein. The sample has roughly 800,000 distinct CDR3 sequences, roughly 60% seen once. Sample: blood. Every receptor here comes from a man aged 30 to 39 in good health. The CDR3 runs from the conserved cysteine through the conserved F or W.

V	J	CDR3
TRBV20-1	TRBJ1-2	CSARLGQGSWYGYTF
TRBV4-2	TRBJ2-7	CASSPDPVGKIEQYF
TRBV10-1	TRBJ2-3	CASSGDGRTDTQYF
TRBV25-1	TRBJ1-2	CASSEFVGTDRGGYTF
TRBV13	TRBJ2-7	CASSSSGGENEQYF
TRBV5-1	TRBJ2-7	CASTLSSGRAPPLYEQYF
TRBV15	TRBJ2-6	CATSGGVGANVLTF
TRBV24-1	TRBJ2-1	CATSDLRGAHINEQFF
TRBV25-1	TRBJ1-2	CASIPANRDGDYGYTF
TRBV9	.	CASSVGTQMDRETQYF
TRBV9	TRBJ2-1	CASSVASPSGSTYNEQFF
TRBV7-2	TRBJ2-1	CASSLGSGLTNEQFF
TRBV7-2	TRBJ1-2	CASSSRQGSYGYTF
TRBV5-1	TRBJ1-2	CASSPSFTDYYGYTF
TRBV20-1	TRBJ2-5	CSAETAETQYF
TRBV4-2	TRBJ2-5	CASSQVHETQYF
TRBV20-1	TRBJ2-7	CSARYGTAINEQYF
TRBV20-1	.	CSALNYRGLKTQYF
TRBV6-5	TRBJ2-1	CASSDSGLNNEQFF
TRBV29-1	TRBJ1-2	CSAGRRGQDYGYTF
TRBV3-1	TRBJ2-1	CASSHSEGINEQFF
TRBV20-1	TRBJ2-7	CSATAGTGVHEQYF